These 28 T cell receptor beta chains were sequenced from one sample in a study of CD8 T cells in Susac syndrome. Random hexamers were used to reverse transcribe an amount of about 0.45 to 1 ug RNA. TCRdb ran MiXCR on the immunoSEQ multiplex PCR reads and lists one entry per CDR3 protein. The sample includes 150,000 to 200,000 distinct CDR3 sequences, around 93% of them seen just once. The sample consisted of CD4+ T cells from PBMCs. These receptors came from a human donor in good health.

Only one count was recorded for this clonotype. The rearrangement joins TRBV6-5 to TRBJ1-1; perhaps TRBD1 as D (5 bases). V lost 8 bases, J lost 4 bases, and 17 bases lay in between. Looked up from germline, CDR1 is MNHEY and CDR2 is SVGAGI. The CDR3 extends over 14 amino acids. CDR3 sequence reads: CASGAGNMATEAFF. CDR3 coding DNA: TGTGCCAGCGGGGCCGGGAACATGGCCACTGAAGCTTTCTTT.

This chain connects TRBV20-1 to TRBJ2-7; the match to TRBD2 covers 7 bases. Germline CDR1 DFQATT, CDR2 SNEGSKA (reference sequence). This CDR3 spans 13 amino acids. J was trimmed by 6 bases and V by 4 bases; bases with no gene match: 9. CDR3 sequence (DNA): TGCAGTGCTAACGTCCCGGGGGGTCTCGAGCAGTACTTC. Encoded protein: CSANVPGGLEQYF.

This clonotype is a singleton in its sample. This rearrangement joins TRBV20-1 to TRBJ1-2, with 8 bases matching TRBD1. With V trimmed by 4 bases and J by 4 bases, 8 bases remained unmatched. This CDR3 is built from 14 residues. Germline V gene data show CDR1 as DFQATT and CDR2 as SNEGSKA (reference sequence). DNA of the CDR3: TGCAGTGCTACCCCGGGACAGGCCACCTATGGCTACACCTTC. Translation: CSATPGQATYGYTF.

The genes are TRBV15 and TRBJ2-7; D is possibly TRBD1 or TRBD2 (5 bases each). The CDR3 has 18 amino acids. V lost 4 bases, J lost 6 bases, and 28 bases lay in between. Germline V gene sequence: CDR1 LNHNV, CDR2 YYDKDF (reference sequence). The CDR3 nucleotides read TGTGCCACCAGCAACCCCTCCGGTTATGGATCCTCGAGGGGCGAGCAGTACTTC. As protein: CATSNPSGYGSSRGEQYF.

The J gene is TRBJ1-2, the V gene TRBV11-2; D ambiguous. The germline CDR1 and CDR2 sequences are SGHAT and FQNNGV. With 0 bases removed from V and 9 bases from J, the gap between germline ends came to 8 bases. The length of the CDR3 is 12 residues. This CDR3 is CASSLDRWSYTF. The CDR3 nucleotides are TGTGCCAGCAGCTTAGATCGGTGGAGCTACACCTTC.

The V gene is TRBV7-9, the J gene TRBJ1-2, with 7 bases that match TRBD1. Trimming cost V 5 bases and J 0 bases; bases outside gene matches: 6. This CDR3 region has 15 residues. CDR1 SEHNR and CDR2 FQNEAQ come from the germline V gene (reference sequence). The CDR3 protein is CASSPRDSSNYGYTF. DNA of the CDR3: TGTGCCAGCAGCCCACGGGACAGCTCTAACTATGGCTACACCTTC.

V and J are TRBV20-1 and TRBJ2-7, with D perhaps matching TRBD1 (6 bases). Germline loops: CDR1 DFQATT, CDR2 SNEGSKA (reference sequence). This CDR3 has 15 amino acids. V was shortened by 4 bases and J by 1 base, with 17 bases between the two germline ends. In DNA, the CDR3 is TGCAGTGCTACAAGACAGGTGGGCCCTTCCTACGAGCAGTACTTC. Translating gives CSATRQVGPSYEQYF.

This sequence joins TRBV12-5 and TRBJ1-1; D is uncertain. Germline V lookup: CDR1 LGHNT, CDR2 FRNRAP. The CDR3 totals 11 residues. V was trimmed by 3 bases and J by 3 bases, leaving 2 bases between them. CDR3 protein: CASGLDTEAFF. The CDR3 DNA is TGTGCTAGTGGTTTAGACACTGAAGCTTTCTTT.

The chain is built from TRBV3-1 and TRBJ2-5, with D perhaps matching TRBD1 (6 bases). CDR3 length: 13 residues. Trimming shortened V by 6 bases and J by 2 bases, and 10 bases separated the two germline ends. Per germline, CDR1 LGHDT and CDR2 YNNKEL (reference sequence). The CDR3 DNA reads as TGTGCCAGCAGACGGGACAATCAAGAGACCCAGTACTTC. Its translation is CASRRDNQETQYF.

This clonotype has only one observation. This chain links TRBV15 with TRBJ2-1, with 9 bases lining up with TRBD2. The length of the CDR3 is 14 residues. Trimming at V came to 5 bases and at J to 7 bases, leaving 6 bases not matched to a gene. CDR1 and CDR2 from the germline V gene are LNHNV and YYDKDF (reference sequence). CDR3 coding DNA: TGTGCCACCAGCGGGCGGGGGGGACGGAATGAGCAGTTCTTC. Its protein is CATSGRGGRNEQFF.

The V gene is TRBV3-1, the J gene TRBJ1-2; D not resolved. With 3 bases removed from V and 3 bases from J, the gap between germline ends came to 11 bases. CDR1 LGHDT and CDR2 YNNKEL come from the germline V gene (reference sequence). CDR3 size: 14 residues. The CDR3 reads CASSQADRDYGYTF. Written as DNA, the CDR3 is TGTGCCAGCAGCCAGGCAGACCGAGACTATGGCTACACCTTC.

The chain links TRBV7-6 to TRBJ2-1; D is uncertain. Germline loops: CDR1 SGHVS, CDR2 FNYEAQ. The CDR3 extends over 12 amino acids. V was trimmed by 5 bases and J by 6 bases, leaving 8 bases between them. The CDR3 coding sequence is TGTGCCAGCAGCAGGAGTGGCAATGAGCAGTTCTTC. Amino acid sequence: CASSRSGNEQFF.

The chain has TRBV28 and TRBJ2-7, with D possibly called TRBD1 or TRBD2 (6 bases each). The germline CDR1 and CDR2 sequences are MDHEN and SYDVKM. The CDR3 sequence is 11 residues long. V lost 6 bases and J lost 4, with 7 bases in between. The CDR3 reads CASRGGYEQYF. The CDR3 nucleotides read TGTGCCAGCAGAGGGGGGTACGAGCAGTACTTC.

This chain joins TRBV5-4 and TRBJ2-1; the D gene is possibly TRBD1 (5 bases). Germline V lookup: CDR1 SGHNT, CDR2 YYREEE (reference sequence). CDR3 length equals 16 residues. Trimming removed 4 bases from V and 8 bases from J, with 22 bases in between. The CDR3 protein is CASSPQGLSRSDEQFF. CDR3 DNA: TGTGCCAGCAGCCCCCAGGGATTGAGTCGGTCCGATGAGCAGTTCTTC.

This chain joins TRBV20-1 and TRBJ2-3; 10 nucleotides align to TRBD1. Per germline, CDR1 DFQATT and CDR2 SNEGSKA (reference sequence). The J segment lost 5 bases and the V segment lost 3 bases, leaving 5 bases of the junction unmatched. The CDR3 consists of 14 residues. The CDR3 is CSARGGTGEDTQYF. Written as DNA, the CDR3 is TGCAGTGCTAGGGGGGGGACAGGGGAAGATACGCAGTATTTT.

This clonotype was detected once. Mismatch with germline at one junction end may stem from a read error. The chain uses TRBV7-9 and TRBJ1-2; no definite D call. The germline CDR1 and CDR2 sequences are SEHNR and FQNEAQ (reference sequence). This CDR3 spans 14 amino acids. The CDR3 is CATSPRRLGYGYTF. The CDR3 region has the DNA TGTGCCACCAGCCCCAGGAGGTTGGGCTATGGCTACACCTTC.

J is TRBJ2-3 and V is TRBV3-1, with D tentatively TRBD1 (5 bases). CDR1 and CDR2 from the germline V gene are LGHDT and YNNKEL (reference sequence). Trimming removed 7 bases at V and 4 bases at J, with 15 bases between. The CDR3 totals 14 residues. The CDR3 reads CASTLGLRADTQYF. CDR3 bases: TGTGCCAGCACCCTGGGGCTAAGGGCAGATACGCAGTATTTT.

The chain employs TRBV5-4 and TRBJ2-2; no reliable D call. CDR1 and CDR2 (germline): SGHNT, YYREEE (reference sequence). The CDR3 is 16 residues long. Trimming stripped 1 base from V and 1 base from J, with 11 bases between. The CDR3 DNA follows: TGTGCCAGCAGCTTGATACAGCGAGAGAACACCGGGGAGCTGTTTTTT. Its translation: CASSLIQRENTGELFF. The variable domain in full, completed from reference TRBV5-4 and TRBJ2-2, reads ETGVTQSPTHLIKTRGQQVTLRCSSQSGHNTVSWYQQALGQGPQFIFQYYREEENGRGNFPPRFSGLQFPNYSSELNVNALELDDSALYLCASSLIQRENTGELFFGEGSRLTVL.

The J gene is TRBJ2-5, the V gene TRBV7-2; TRBD2 matches at 9 bases. Germline V gene sequence: CDR1 SGHTA, CDR2 FQGNSA. Losses at the gene ends were 0 bases for V and 6 bases for J; bases not matched to a gene: 8. This CDR3 region has 16 residues. In DNA, the CDR3 is TGTGCCAGCAGCTTAGCGCGAAGCGGGGGGTGGAAGACCCAGTACTTC. Protein product: CASSLARSGGWKTQYF.

This chain connects TRBV7-2 to TRBJ2-5; TRBD2 aligns across 7 bases. Looked up from germline, CDR1 is SGHTA and CDR2 is FQGNSA. With V trimmed by 8 bases and J by 4 bases, 7 bases remained unmatched. This CDR3 has 13 residues. CDR3 nucleotides: TGTGCCAGCGCCTCGCGGGGGTCAGAGACCCAGTACTTC. Its protein is CASASRGSETQYF.

The rearrangement links TRBV6-4 to TRBJ2-3; unclear D gene. V lost 6 bases to trimming and J lost 2 bases, with 9 bases between them. This CDR3 has 13 residues. Germline CDR1 and CDR2: MRHNA and SNTAGT. CDR3 nucleotide sequence: TGTGCCAGCAGCCTCCAGTACACAGATACGCAGTATTTT. It is translated as CASSLQYTDTQYF.

The chain recombines TRBV2 with TRBJ2-5; 7 bases map to TRBD2. This CDR3 spans 14 amino acids. V dropped 1 base and J dropped 4; count of bases not matched to a gene: 3. Germline V gives CDR1 SNHLY, CDR2 FYNNEI. CDR3 sequence reads: CASSEGEGRETQYF. In nucleotides, the CDR3 is TGTGCCAGCAGTGAAGGGGAGGGAAGAGAGACCCAGTACTTC.

The chain is built from TRBV20-1 and TRBJ2-7, with 8 nucleotides matching TRBD1. This CDR3 has 13 amino acids. Losses at the gene ends were 3 bases for V and 5 bases for J; bases not matched to a gene: 6. The germline V gene encodes CDR1 DFQATT and CDR2 SNEGSKA (reference sequence). The chain's CDR3 is CSASPGGRNEQYF. DNA of the CDR3: TGCAGTGCTAGCCCAGGGGGCCGGAACGAGCAGTACTTC.

The V gene is TRBV12-3 or TRBV12-4, the J gene TRBJ1-5; TRBD1 is a possible D gene (5 bases). V was clipped by 6 bases and J by 0 bases, with 12 bases between them. CDR3 length: 15 amino acids. The CDR3 DNA reads TGTGCCAGCAGCCCACAGGACTATAGCAATCAGCCCCAGCATTTT. Translation gives CASSPQDYSNQPQHF.

The chain uses TRBV3-1 and TRBJ1-1; 7 nucleotides align to TRBD1. Germline CDR1 LGHDT, CDR2 YNNKEL (reference sequence). The CDR3 is made up of 13 amino acids. With 5 bases clipped from V and 4 bases from J, the junction kept 4 bases outside the gene matches. CDR3 region: CASSFPGGTEAFF. CDR3 sequence (DNA): TGTGCCAGCAGCTTCCCAGGGGGCACTGAAGCTTTCTTT.

V usage is TRBV15 and J usage is TRBJ2-3; maybe TRBD1 (6 bases). The CDR3 spans 15 residues. From germline, CDR1 is LNHNV and CDR2 YYDKDF (reference sequence). V lost 0 bases and J 4 bases, leaving 11 bases between the germline ends. Here the CDR3 reads CATSRDLQGPDTQYF. In DNA, the CDR3 is TGTGCCACCAGCAGAGATTTACAGGGTCCAGATACGCAGTATTTT.

The J gene is TRBJ1-5, the V gene TRBV3-1; a weak D match, TRBD1 (5 bases). The CDR3 is 13 amino acids. Trimming left V 8 bases short and J 3 bases short, with 11 bases between. Germline V lookup: CDR1 LGHDT, CDR2 YNNKEL (reference sequence). CDR3 nucleotides: TGTGCCAGCTCCCGGGACCTCAATCAGCCCCAGCATTTT. Protein sequence: CASSRDLNQPQHF. The variable domain in full, completed from reference TRBV3-1 and TRBJ1-5, reads DTAVSQTPKYLVTQMGNDKSIKCEQNLGHDTMYWYKQDSKKFLKIMFSYNNKELIINETVPNRFSPKSPDKAHLNLHINSLELGDSAVYFCASSRDLNQPQHFGDGTRLSIL.

The chain links TRBV3-1 to TRBJ1-2; 7 bases agree with TRBD1. This CDR3 contains 14 residues. CDR1 LGHDT and CDR2 YNNKEL come from the germline V gene (reference sequence). V lost 6 bases, J lost 5 bases, and 9 bases stayed unmatched. In nucleotides, the CDR3 is TGTGCCAGCAGTGATCCGACAGGGAGGTATGGCTACACCTTC. It yields the protein CASSDPTGRYGYTF.